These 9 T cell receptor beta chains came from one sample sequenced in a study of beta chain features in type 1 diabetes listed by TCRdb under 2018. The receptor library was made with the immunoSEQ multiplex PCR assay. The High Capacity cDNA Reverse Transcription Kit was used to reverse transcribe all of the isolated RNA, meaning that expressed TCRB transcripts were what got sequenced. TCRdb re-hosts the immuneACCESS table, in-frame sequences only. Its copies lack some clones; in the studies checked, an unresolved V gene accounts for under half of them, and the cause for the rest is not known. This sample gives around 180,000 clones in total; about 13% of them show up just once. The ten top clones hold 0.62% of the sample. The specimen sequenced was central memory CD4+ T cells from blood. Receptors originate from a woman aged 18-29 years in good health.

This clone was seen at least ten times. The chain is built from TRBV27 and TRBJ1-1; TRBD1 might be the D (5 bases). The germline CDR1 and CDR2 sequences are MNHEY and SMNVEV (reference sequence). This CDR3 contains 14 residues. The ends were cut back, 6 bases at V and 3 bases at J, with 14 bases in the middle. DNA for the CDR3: TGTGCCAGCAGGCCCAGCCAGGGTTACACTGAAGCTTTCTTT. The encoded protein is CASRPSQGYTEAFF.

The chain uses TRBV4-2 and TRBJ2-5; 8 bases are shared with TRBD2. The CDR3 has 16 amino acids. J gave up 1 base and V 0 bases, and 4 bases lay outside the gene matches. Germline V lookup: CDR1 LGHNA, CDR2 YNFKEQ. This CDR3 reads CASSQDGAGVQETQYF. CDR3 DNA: TGTGCCAGCAGCCAAGATGGAGCGGGAGTCCAAGAGACCCAGTACTTC.

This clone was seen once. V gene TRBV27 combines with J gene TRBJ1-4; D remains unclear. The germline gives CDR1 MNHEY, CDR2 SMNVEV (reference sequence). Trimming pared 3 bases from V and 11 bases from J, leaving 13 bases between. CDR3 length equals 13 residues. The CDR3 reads CASSFQRTGKLFF. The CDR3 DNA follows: TGTGCCAGCAGTTTCCAACGCACGGGGAAACTGTTTTTT.

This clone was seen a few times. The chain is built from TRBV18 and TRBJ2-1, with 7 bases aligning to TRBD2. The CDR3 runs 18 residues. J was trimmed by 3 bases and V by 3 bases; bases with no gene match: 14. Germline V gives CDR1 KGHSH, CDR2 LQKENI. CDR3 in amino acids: CASSPTRQRAGNYNEQFF. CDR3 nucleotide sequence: TGTGCCAGCTCACCGACACGTCAAAGAGCGGGAAACTACAATGAGCAGTTCTTC.

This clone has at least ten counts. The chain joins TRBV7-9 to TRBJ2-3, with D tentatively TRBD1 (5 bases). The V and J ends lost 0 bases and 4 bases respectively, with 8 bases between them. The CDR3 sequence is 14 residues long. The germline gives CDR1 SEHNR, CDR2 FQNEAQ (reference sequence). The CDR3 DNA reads TGTGCCAGCAGCTTAGCGCAGGGCGCAGATACGCAGTATTTT. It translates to CASSLAQGADTQYF.

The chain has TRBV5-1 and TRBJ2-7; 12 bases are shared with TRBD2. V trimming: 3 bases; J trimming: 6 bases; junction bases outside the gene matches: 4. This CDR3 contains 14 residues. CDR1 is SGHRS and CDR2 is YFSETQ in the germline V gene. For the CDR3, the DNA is TGCGCCAGCAGCTACTGGACTAGCGGGGTCGAGCAGTACTTC. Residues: CASSYWTSGVEQYF.

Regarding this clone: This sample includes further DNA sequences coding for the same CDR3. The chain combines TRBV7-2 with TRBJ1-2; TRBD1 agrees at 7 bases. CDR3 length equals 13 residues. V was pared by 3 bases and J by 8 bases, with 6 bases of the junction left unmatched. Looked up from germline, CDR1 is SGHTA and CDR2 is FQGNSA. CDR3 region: CASSLATGDGYTF. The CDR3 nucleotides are TGTGCCAGCAGCTTGGCAACAGGGGACGGCTACACCTTC.

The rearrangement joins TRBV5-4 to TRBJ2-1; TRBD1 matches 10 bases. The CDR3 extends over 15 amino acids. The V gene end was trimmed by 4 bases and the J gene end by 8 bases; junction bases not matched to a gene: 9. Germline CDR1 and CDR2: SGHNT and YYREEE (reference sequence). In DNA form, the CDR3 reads TGTGCCAGCAGCCTGCGGACAGGGGGTTTAGATGAGCAGTTCTTC. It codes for CASSLRTGGLDEQFF.

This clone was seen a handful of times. The CDR3 region is CSVGEGGGYTF. The CDR3 nucleotides are TGCAGCGTTGGTGAAGGGGGCGGCTACACCTTC. The V call is TRBV29-1, the J call TRBJ1-2, with TRBD1 matching 7 bases. The CDR3 is made up of 11 amino acids. The V and J ends lost 4 bases and 8 bases, in that order; junction bases with no gene match: 4. CDR1 is SQVTM, CDR2 ANQGSEA, per germline.